Below are 13 T cell receptor beta chains sequenced from a single sample in a study of cytomegalovirus exposure and HLA in healthy donors. The primer mix had 60 Vbeta and 13 Jbeta primers. Clones were sequenced by immunoSEQ multiplex PCR, and TCRdb holds only the in-frame ones, with some missing. The top ten hold around 0.76% of the sample, which has about 100,000 clones, 78% seen once. Sequenced input: PBMCs. The receptors originated from a woman aged 55-70 years in good health and CMV-seronegative.

The sample holds a few counts of this clone. The chain combines TRBV19 with TRBJ1-5; D may be TRBD1 (6 bases). Per the germline V gene, CDR1 is LNHDA and CDR2 is SQIVND (reference sequence). There are 15 residues in the CDR3. Trimming took off 4 bases at V and 0 bases at J, with 10 bases between the two ends. The CDR3 region has the DNA TGTGCCAGTAGTAAAGGACAGTATAGCAATCAGCCCCAGCATTTT. Protein sequence: CASSKGQYSNQPQHF. Full variable domain (missing parts from reference TRBV19 and TRBJ1-5): DGGITQSPKYLFRKEGQNVTLSCEQNLNHDAMYWYRQDPGQGLRLIYYSQIVNDFQKGDIAEGYSVSREKKESFPLTVTSAQKNPTAFYLCASSKGQYSNQPQHFGDGTRLSIL.

The chain employs TRBV4-2 and TRBJ2-2, with 12 bases matching TRBD2. With 1 base clipped from V and 6 bases from J, the junction kept 3 bases outside the gene matches. The CDR3 spans 16 residues. The germline gives CDR1 LGHNA, CDR2 YNFKEQ. CDR3 DNA: TGTGCCAGCAGCCAAGGAGGACTAGCGGGGCCCGGGGAGCTGTTTTTT. Translating it yields CASSQGGLAGPGELFF.

The rearrangement links TRBV19 to TRBJ2-1; D is perhaps TRBD2 (7 bases). Trimming left V 3 bases short and J 9 bases short, with 18 bases between. This CDR3 comprises 15 residues. Germline lookup yields CDR1 LNHDA and CDR2 SQIVND (reference sequence). The CDR3 here is CASSILTGGSPEQFF. The CDR3, as DNA: TGTGCCAGTAGTATTCTAACGGGGGGCTCGCCTGAGCAGTTCTTC.

The rearrangement links TRBV7-7 to TRBJ2-5, with TRBD1 matching 12 bases. There are 17 residues in the CDR3. Looked up from germline, CDR1 is SSHAT and CDR2 is FNYEAQ (reference sequence). V lost 3 bases, J lost 5 bases, and 10 bases stayed unmatched. The CDR3 reads CASSFGLGTGGLETQYF. The CDR3 nucleotides read TGTGCCAGCAGCTTCGGGTTAGGGACAGGGGGCCTGGAGACCCAGTACTTC.

The chain has TRBV28 and TRBJ1-2; 10 bases match TRBD1. CDR3 length: 13 amino acids. The germline V gene encodes CDR1 MDHEN and CDR2 SYDVKM. Germline trimming cut 8 bases from V and 7 bases from J; bases unmatched to any gene: 7. CDR3 sequence: CASSTGGKFGYTF. CDR3 coding DNA: TGTGCCAGCTCGACAGGGGGCAAATTTGGCTACACCTTC.

The rearrangement joins TRBV6-6 to TRBJ2-4; 7 nucleotides align to TRBD1. This CDR3 is 14 amino acids long. Germline V gives CDR1 MNHNY, CDR2 SVGAGI (reference sequence). The J segment lost 0 bases and the V segment lost 6 bases, leaving 2 bases of the junction unmatched. DNA for the CDR3: TGTGCCAGCAGGGACAGGCGAGCCAAAAACATTCAGTACTTC. Its translation: CASRDRRAKNIQYF.

V usage is TRBV6-5 and J usage is TRBJ2-2; no clear D. The germline gives CDR1 MNHEY, CDR2 SVGAGI. Trimming took 2 bases from V and 3 from J, leaving 10 bases between them. The CDR3 is made up of 15 amino acids. The CDR3 region has the DNA TGTGCCAGCAGTTACGGTGATAGTTACACCGGGGAGCTGTTTTTT. Amino acids: CASSYGDSYTGELFF.

The chain couples TRBV28 to TRBJ1-5; D call uncertain. Germline-derived CDR1 and CDR2 are MDHEN and SYDVKM. V was shortened by 4 bases and J by 0 bases, with 16 bases between the two germline ends. The CDR3 spans 17 residues. The CDR3 nucleotides are TGTGCCAGCAGTTCCCCCAACCAGGTAGATAGCAATCAGCCCCAGCATTTT. It specifies CASSSPNQVDSNQPQHF.

This sequence joins TRBV6-6 and TRBJ1-5; 7 nucleotides match TRBD1. J lost 4 bases, V lost 6 bases, and 6 bases had no gene match. CDR3 length equals 14 residues. Germline V gene sequence: CDR1 MNHNY, CDR2 SVGAGI (reference sequence). The CDR3 here is CASRHGTANQPQHF. CDR3 in DNA: TGTGCCAGCAGACACGGGACAGCGAATCAGCCCCAGCATTTT.

The chain is built from TRBV7-8 and TRBJ2-7, with 8 bases aligning to TRBD1. Per germline, CDR1 SGHVS and CDR2 FQNEAQ. The length of the CDR3 is 14 residues. V was clipped by 5 bases and J by 3 bases; unmatched bases: 6. DNA of the CDR3: TGTGCCAGCAGCCCTCCGGGACAGGTCTACGAGCAGTACTTC. Translation gives CASSPPGQVYEQYF.

This clone was detected once. The CDR3 sequence: CASRYTGTSTEQYF. As DNA, the CDR3 is TGTGCCAGCAGATACACCGGGACTAGCACCGAGCAGTACTTC. The rearrangement links TRBV7-2 to TRBJ2-7, with TRBD2 identical over 9 bases. The CDR3 sequence is 14 residues long. The ends lost 6 bases at V and 6 bases at J; junction bases unmatched: 9. Germline values: CDR1 SGHTA, CDR2 FQGNSA.

The gene calls are TRBV29-1 and TRBJ1-4; 8 bases are a match to TRBD1. Per the germline V gene, CDR1 is SQVTM and CDR2 is ANQGSEA. J lost 6 bases, V lost 4 bases, and 4 bases had no gene match. CDR3 length: 13 residues. The CDR3 is CSVVYRGDEKLFF. The CDR3 DNA is TGCAGCGTTGTGTACAGGGGGGATGAAAAACTGTTTTTT. The entire variable domain, with the rest obtained from reference TRBV29-1 and TRBJ1-4, is as follows: SAVISQKPSRDICQRGTSLTIQCQVDSQVTMMFWYRQQPGQSLTLIATANQGSEATYESGFVIDKFPISRPNLTFSTLTVSNMSPEDSSIYLCSVVYRGDEKLFFGSGTQLSVL.

The chain combines TRBV5-6 with TRBJ2-3, with D possibly matching TRBD2 (6 bases). V dropped 7 bases and J dropped 2 bases, with 20 bases sitting between them. The CDR3 is 16 residues long. Germline CDR1 and CDR2: SGHDT and YYEEEE. The CDR3 DNA reads TGTGCCAGCTTCCCGTTCGAGGGAGGCTACACAGATACGCAGTATTTT. Translating gives CASFPFEGGYTDTQYF.